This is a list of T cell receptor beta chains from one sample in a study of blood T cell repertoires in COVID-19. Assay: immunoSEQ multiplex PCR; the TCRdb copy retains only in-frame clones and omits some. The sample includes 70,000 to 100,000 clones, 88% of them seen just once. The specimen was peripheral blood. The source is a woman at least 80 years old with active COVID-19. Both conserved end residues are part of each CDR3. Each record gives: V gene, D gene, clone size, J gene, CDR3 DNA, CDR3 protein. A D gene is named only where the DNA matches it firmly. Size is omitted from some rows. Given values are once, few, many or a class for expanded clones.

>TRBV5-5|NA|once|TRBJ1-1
TGTGCCAGCAGCTTAACAGGCTTCGTGAACACTGAAGCTTTCTTT
CASSLTGFVNTEAFF
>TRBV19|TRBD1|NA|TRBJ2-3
TGTGCCAGTTCTCCACGGGCACAGGGGGCTACAGATACGCAGTATTTT
CASSPRAQGATDTQYF
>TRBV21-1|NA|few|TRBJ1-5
TGTGCCAGCAGCAAAGGGACAGCTTATCAGCCCCAGCATTTT
CASSKGTAYQPQHF
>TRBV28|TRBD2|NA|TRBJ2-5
TGTGCCAGCAGCCCCGGACTAGCGGGGGCCGGGGCCCAGTACTTC
CASSPGLAGAGAQYF
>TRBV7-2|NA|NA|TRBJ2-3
TGTGCCAGCAGCCCGACTAGTTGGGAGGATACGCAGTATTTT
CASSPTSWEDTQYF
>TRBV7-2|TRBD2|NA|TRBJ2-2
TGTGCCAGCAGCCCCCGGTTGCTAGCGGGCACCGGGGAGCTGTTTTTT
CASSPRLLAGTGELFF
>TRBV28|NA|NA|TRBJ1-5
TGTGCCAGCAGTCTTCCCATCCGAGGCGTAAGGCATCAGCCCCAGCATTTT
CASSLPIRGVRHQPQHF
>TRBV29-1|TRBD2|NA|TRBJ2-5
TGCAGCGGGTGGGCTAGCGGGAGGGCCTGGCAAGAGACCCAGTACTTC
CSGWASGRAWQETQYF
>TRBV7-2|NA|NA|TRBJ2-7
TGTGCCAGCAGCTCCGGACAGAACTCCTACGAGCAGTACTTC
CASSSGQNSYEQYF
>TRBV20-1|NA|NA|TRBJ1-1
TGCAGTGCTAGTAGGTACAGAAGGTTCACTGAAGCTTTCTTT
CSASRYRRFTEAFF
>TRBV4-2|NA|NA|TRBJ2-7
TGTGCCAGCAGCCAGGGGGGTGGGTACGAGCAGTACTTC
CASSQGGGYEQYF
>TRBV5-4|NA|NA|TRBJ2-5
TGTGCCAGCACCTACAGAAGAGGGGAGACCCAGTACTTC
CASTYRRGETQYF
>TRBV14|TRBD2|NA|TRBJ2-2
TGTGCCAGCAGCCAAGGTTTGGGGACTAGCTCCACCGGGGAGCTGTTTTTT
CASSQGLGTSSTGELFF
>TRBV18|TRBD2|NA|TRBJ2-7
TGTGCCAGCTCACTTGGGACTAGCGGGAGTAGCGTCGAGCAGTACTTC
CASSLGTSGSSVEQYF
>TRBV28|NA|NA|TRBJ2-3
TGTGCCAGCGGGCCCCCAGATACGCAGTATTTT
CASGPPDTQYF
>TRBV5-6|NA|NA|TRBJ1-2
TGTGCCAGCAGCTTGGCCAGTGGTACAGCTAACTATGGCTACACCTTC
CASSLASGTANYGYTF
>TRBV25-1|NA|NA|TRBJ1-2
TGTGCCAGCAGTGCCGGGACGGGGGTCTATGGCTACACCTTC
CASSAGTGVYGYTF
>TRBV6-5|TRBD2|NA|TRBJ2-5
TGTGCCAGCAGACCGACGGCGGGAGGGCCTGAGACCCAGTACTTC
CASRPTAGGPETQYF
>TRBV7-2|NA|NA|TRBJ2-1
TGTGCCAGCAGCTTATCCTTCGGCAATGAGCAGTTCTTC
CASSLSFGNEQFF
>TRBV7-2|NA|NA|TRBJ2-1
TGTGCCAGCAGCTTAATGTTGTTACACTACAATGAGCAGTTCTTC
CASSLMLLHYNEQFF
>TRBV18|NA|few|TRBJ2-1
TGTGCCAGCTCACCTGGCGGGACCTGGGCCTACAATGAGCAGTTCTTC
CASSPGGTWAYNEQFF
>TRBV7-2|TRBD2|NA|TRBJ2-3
TGTGCCAGCAGCACAGGGACTAGCGGTGTTGGTACGCAGTATTTT
CASSTGTSGVGTQYF
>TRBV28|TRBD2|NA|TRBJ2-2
TGTGCCAGCAGTTTTGGGCTAGCGGATACCGGGGAGCTGTTTTTT
CASSFGLADTGELFF
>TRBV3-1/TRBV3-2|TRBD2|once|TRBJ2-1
TGTGCCAGCAGCCCTAAGAGCGGGAGGGCCGCGGATGAGCAGTTCTTC
CASSPKSGRAADEQFF
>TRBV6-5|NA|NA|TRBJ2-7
TGTGCCAGCAGTTACTCGACGGTGGAGAGCTACGAGCAGTACTTC
CASSYSTVESYEQYF
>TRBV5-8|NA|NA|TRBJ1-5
TGTGCCAGCAGCTTCATGCTTGGGGCCCCGGGGGATCAGCCCCAGCATTTT
CASSFMLGAPGDQPQHF